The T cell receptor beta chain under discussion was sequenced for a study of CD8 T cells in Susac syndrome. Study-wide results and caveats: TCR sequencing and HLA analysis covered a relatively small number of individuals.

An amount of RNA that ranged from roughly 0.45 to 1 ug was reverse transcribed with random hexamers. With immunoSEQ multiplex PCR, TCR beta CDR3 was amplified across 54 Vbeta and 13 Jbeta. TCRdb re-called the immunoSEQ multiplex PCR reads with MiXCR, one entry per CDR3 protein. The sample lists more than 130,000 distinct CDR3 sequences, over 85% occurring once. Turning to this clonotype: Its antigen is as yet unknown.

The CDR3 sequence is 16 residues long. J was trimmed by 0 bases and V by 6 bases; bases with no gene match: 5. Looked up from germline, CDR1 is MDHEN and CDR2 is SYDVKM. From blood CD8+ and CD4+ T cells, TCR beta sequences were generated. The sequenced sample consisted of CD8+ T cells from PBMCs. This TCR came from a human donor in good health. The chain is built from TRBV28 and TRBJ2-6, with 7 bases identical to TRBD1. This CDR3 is CASRTGILSGANVLTF. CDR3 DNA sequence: TGTGCCAGCAGGACAGGGATTCTCTCTGGGGCCAACGTCCTGACTTTC.